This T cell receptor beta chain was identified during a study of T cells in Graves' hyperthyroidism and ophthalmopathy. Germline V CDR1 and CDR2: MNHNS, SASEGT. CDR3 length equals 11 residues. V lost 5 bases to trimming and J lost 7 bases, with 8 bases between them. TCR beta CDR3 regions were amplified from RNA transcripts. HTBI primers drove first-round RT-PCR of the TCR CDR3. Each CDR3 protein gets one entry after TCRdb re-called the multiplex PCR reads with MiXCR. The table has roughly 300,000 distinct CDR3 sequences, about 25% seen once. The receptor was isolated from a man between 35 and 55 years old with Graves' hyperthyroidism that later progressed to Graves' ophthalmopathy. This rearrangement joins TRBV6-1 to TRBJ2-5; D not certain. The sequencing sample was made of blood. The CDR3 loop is CASSKWGTQYF. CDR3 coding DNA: TGTGCCAGCAGTAAATGGGGGACCCAGTACTTC.